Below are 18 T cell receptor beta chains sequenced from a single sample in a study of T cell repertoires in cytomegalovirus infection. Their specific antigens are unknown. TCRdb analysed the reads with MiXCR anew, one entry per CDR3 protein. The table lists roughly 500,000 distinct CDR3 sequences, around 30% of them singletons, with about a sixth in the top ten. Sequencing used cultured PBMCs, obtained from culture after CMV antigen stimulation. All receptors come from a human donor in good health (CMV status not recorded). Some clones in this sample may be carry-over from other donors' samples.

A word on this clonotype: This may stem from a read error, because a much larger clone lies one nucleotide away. CDR3 amino acids: CASSTGPETGELFF. CDR3 DNA: TGTGCTAGCAGCACCGGGCCGGAGACCGGGGAGCTGTTTTTT. The rearrangement joins TRBV7-7 to TRBJ2-2; D is unresolved. Germline V gene lookup returns CDR1 SSHAT and CDR2 FNYEAQ (reference sequence). This CDR3 has 14 residues.

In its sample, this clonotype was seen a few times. CDR3 residues: CASSTRQGDEKLFF. The CDR3 nucleotides are TGTGCCAGCAGCACTAGACAGGGGGATGAAAAACTGTTTTTT. This chain connects TRBV11-2 to TRBJ1-4; 9 bases are shared with TRBD1. Trimming at V came to 5 bases and at J to 6 bases, leaving 4 bases not matched to a gene. The germline V gene has CDR1 SGHAT and CDR2 FQNNGV. This CDR3 spans 14 amino acids.

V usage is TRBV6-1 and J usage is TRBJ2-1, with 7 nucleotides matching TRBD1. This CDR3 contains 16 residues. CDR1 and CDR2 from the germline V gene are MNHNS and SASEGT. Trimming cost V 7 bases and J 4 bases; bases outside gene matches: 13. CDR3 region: CASTSGTAHQYNEQFF. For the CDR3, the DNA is TGTGCCAGCACGTCAGGGACAGCTCACCAGTACAATGAGCAGTTCTTC.

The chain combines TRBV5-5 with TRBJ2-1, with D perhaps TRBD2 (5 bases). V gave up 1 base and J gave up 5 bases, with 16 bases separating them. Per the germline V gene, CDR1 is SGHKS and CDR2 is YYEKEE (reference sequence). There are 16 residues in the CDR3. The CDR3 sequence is CASSLYGVSKNNEQFF. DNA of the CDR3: TGTGCCAGCAGCTTGTACGGGGTCTCCAAAAACAATGAGCAGTTCTTC. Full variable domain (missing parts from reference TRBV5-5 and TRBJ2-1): DAGVTQSPTHLIKTRGQQVTLRCSPISGHKSVSWYQQVLGQGPQFIFQYYEKEERGRGNFPDRFSARQFPNYSSELNVNALLLGDSALYLCASSLYGVSKNNEQFFGPGTRLTVL.

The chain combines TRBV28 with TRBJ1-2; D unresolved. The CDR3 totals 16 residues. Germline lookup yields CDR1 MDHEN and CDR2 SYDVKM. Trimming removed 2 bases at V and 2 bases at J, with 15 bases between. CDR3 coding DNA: TGTGCCAGCAGTTTAATCCTCTCCGGCAACAACTATGGCTACACCTTC. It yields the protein CASSLILSGNNYGYTF.

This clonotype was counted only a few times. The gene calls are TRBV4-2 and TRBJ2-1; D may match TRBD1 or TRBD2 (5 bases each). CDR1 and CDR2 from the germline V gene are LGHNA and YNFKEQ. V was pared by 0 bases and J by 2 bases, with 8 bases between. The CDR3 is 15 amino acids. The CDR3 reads CASSQEGDPYNEQFF. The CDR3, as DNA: TGTGCCAGCAGCCAAGAGGGGGACCCCTACAATGAGCAGTTCTTC.

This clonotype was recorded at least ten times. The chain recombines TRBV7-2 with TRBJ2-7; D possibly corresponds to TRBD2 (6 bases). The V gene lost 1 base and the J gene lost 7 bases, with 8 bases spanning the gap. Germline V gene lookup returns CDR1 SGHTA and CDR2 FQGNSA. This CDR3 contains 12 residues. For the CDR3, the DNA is TGTGCCAGCAGCTTAGTCGCGGGGGAGCAGTACGTC. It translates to CASSLVAGEQYV.

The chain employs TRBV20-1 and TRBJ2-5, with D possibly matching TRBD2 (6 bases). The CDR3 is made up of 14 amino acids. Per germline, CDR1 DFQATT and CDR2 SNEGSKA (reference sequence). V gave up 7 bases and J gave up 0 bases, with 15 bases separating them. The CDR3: CSVLASRNQETQYF. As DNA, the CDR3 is TGCAGTGTCCTAGCGTCGCGGAACCAAGAGACCCAGTACTTC.

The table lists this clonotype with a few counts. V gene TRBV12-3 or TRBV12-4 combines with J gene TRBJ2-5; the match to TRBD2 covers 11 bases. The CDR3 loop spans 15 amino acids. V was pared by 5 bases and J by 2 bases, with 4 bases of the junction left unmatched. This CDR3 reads CASSQGLAEQETQYF. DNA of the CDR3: TGTGCCAGCAGTCAGGGACTAGCGGAGCAAGAGACCCAGTACTTC.

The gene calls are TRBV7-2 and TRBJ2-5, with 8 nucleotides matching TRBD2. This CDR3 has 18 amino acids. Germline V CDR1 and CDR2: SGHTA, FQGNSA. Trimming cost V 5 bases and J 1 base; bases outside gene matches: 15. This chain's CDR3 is CASSPRSGVGRVQETQYF. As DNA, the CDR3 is TGTGCCAGCAGCCCCCGGTCCGGAGTCGGGAGGGTCCAAGAGACCCAGTACTTC.

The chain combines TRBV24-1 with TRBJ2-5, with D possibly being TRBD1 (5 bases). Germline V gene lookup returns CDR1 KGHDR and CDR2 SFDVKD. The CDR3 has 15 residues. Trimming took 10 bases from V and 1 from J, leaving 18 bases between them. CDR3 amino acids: CATQPGRRAQETQYF. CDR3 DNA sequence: TGTGCCACGCAACCGGGTCGCAGGGCCCAAGAGACCCAGTACTTC.

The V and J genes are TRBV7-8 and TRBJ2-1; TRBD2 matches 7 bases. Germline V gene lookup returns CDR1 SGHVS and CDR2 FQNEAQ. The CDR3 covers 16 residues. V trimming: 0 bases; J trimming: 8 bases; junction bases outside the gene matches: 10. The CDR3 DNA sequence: TGTGCCAGCAGCTTAGCCCCCCTCGCGGGAGAGCATGAGCAGTTCTTC. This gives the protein CASSLAPLAGEHEQFF. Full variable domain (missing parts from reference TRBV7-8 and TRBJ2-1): GAGVSQSPRYKVAKRGQDVALRCDPISGHVSLFWYQQALGQGPEFLTYFQNEAQLDKSGLPSDRFFAERPEGSVSTLKIQRTQQEDSAVYLCASSLAPLAGEHEQFFGPGTRLTVL.

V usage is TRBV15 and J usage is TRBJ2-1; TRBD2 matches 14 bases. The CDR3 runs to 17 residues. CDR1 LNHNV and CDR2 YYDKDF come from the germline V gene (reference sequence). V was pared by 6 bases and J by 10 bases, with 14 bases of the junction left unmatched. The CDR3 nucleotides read TGTGCCACCAGGAAAGGGGGGGAGACTAGCGGGAGGGCCGAGCAGTTCTTC. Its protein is CATRKGGETSGRAEQFF.

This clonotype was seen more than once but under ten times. The CDR3 nucleotides read TGCGCCAGCAGCCAAGATGGCTTCGGGCTAAGAAACACCATATATTTT. This codes for CASSQDGFGLRNTIYF. The V and J genes are TRBV4-1 and TRBJ1-3; D remains ambiguous. V was pared by 0 bases and J by 5 bases, with 14 bases between. Germline CDR1 reads MGHRA; CDR2 reads YSYEKL. The length of the CDR3 is 16 residues.

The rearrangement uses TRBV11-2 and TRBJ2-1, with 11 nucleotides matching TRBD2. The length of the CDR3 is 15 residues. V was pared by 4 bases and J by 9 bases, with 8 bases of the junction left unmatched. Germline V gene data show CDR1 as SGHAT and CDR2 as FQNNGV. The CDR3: CASSSILAGVGEQFF. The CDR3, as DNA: TGTGCCAGCAGCTCGATACTAGCGGGAGTGGGTGAGCAGTTCTTC.

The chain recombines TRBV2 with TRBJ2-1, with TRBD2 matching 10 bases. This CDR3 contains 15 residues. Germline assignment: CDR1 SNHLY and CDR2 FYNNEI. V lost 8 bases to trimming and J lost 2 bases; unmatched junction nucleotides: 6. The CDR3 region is CASGTSGDTYNEQFF. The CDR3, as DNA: TGTGCCAGCGGAACTAGCGGGGATACCTACAATGAGCAGTTCTTC.

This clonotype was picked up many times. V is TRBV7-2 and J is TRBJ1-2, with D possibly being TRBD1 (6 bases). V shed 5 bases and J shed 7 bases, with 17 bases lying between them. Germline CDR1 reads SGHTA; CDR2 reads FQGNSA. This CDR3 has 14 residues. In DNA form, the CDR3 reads TGTGCCAGCAGCCGAGGGACGGAGGGGGGTGGCTACACCTTC. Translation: CASSRGTEGGGYTF. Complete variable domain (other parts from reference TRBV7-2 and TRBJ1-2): GAGVSQSPSNKVTEKGKDVELRCDPISGHTALYWYRQSLGQGLEFLIYFQGNSAPDKSGLPSDRFSAERTGGSVSTLTIQRTQQEDSAVYLCASSRGTEGGGYTFGSGTRLTVV.

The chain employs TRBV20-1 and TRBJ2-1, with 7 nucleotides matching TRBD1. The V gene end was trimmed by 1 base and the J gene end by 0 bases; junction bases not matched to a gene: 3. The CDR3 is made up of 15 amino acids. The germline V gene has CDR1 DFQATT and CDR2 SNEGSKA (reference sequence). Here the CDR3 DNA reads TGCAGTGCTAGAGTCCGGACAGGCTCCTACAATGAGCAGTTCTTC. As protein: CSARVRTGSYNEQFF.